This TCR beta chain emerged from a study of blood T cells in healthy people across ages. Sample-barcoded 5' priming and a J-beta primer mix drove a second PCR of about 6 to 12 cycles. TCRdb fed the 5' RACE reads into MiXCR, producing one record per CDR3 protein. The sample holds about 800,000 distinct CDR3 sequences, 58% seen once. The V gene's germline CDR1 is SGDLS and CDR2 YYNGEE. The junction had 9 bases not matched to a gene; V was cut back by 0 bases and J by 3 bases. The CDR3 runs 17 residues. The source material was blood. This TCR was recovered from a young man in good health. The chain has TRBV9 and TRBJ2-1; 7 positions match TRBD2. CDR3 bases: TGTGCCAGCAGCGTAGACTTAAGCGGGAAGGTCTACAATGAGCAGTTCTTC. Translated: CASSVDLSGKVYNEQFF.